This T cell receptor beta chain originates from a study of cytomegalovirus exposure and HLA in healthy donors. The trim removed 8 bases at V and 8 bases at J, leaving 9 bases unmatched. The CDR3 is 13 residues long. Germline V CDR1 and CDR2: GTSNPN, SVGIG (reference sequence). The study sampled nominally healthy donors, though unrecorded immune exposures were likely. The table lists this clone with a few counts. Amplification used 60 Vbeta primers and 13 Jbeta primers. Method: immunoSEQ multiplex PCR; TCRdb's copy keeps in-frame clones and lacks some. The table has 160,000 or so clones, approximately 80% seen once.

The rearrangement joins TRBV30 to TRBJ1-4, with TRBD1 matching 9 bases. The specimen was PBMCs. The TCR comes from a man in his 60s in good health and CMV-seronegative. For the CDR3, the DNA is TGTGCCGGTGAACAGGGGGCGCAAGAAAAACTGTTTTTT. The encoded protein is CAGEQGAQEKLFF.